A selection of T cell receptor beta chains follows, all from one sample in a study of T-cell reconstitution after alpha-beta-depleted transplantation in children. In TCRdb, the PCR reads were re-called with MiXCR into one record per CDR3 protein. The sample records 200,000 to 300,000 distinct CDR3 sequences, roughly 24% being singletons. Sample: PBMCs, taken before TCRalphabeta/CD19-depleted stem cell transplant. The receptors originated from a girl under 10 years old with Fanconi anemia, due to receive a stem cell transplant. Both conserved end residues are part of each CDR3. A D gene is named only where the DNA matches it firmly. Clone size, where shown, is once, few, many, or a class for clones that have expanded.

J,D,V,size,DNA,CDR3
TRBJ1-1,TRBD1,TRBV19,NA,TGTGCCAGTAGTCACCGGACAGGGCACACTGAAGCTTTCTTT,CASSHRTGHTEAFF
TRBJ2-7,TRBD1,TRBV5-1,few,TGCGCCAGCAGCTTGGACGGACAGGGGAGGTACGAGCAGTACTTC,CASSLDGQGRYEQYF
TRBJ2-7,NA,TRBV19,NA,TGTGCCAGTCGGGACATAAATTCCTACGAGCAGTACTTC,CASRDINSYEQYF
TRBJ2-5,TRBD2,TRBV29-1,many,TGCAGCGTTGAGCCGGCGGGAGCCGGGCAAGAGACCCAGTACTTC,CSVEPAGAGQETQYF
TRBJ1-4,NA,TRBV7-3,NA,TGTGCCAGCAGCTTAGGTACGGGTGAAAAACTGTTTTTT,CASSLGTGEKLFF
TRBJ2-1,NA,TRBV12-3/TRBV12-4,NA,TGTGCCAGCAGGCCGCCGAGGGCAGGGCTGTTCTTC,CASRPPRAGLFF
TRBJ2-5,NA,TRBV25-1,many,TGTGCCAGCACCCAACAAGAGACCCAGTACTTC,CASTQQETQYF
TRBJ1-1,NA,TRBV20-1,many,TGCAGTGCTAGAGTGGACACTGAAGCTTTCTTT,CSARVDTEAFF
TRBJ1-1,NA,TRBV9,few,TGTGCCAGCAGCGTTACCGGGATGAACACTGAAGCTTTCTTT,CASSVTGMNTEAFF
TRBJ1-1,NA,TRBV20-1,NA,TGCAGTGCTAGTCCCTTCACGAGGGCGGCTTTCTTT,CSASPFTRAAFF
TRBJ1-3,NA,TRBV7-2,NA,TGTGCCAGCAGCGAAGGGCCGAGGACGGTCTCTGGAAACACCATATATTTT,CASSEGPRTVSGNTIYF
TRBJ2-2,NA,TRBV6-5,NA,TGTGCCAGCAGTTTTGGGCCAGACACCGGGGAGCTGTTTTTT,CASSFGPDTGELFF
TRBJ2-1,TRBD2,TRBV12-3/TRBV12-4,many,TGTGCCAGCAGTTTAACCGGGACTAGCGGGGTCTACAATGAGCAGTTCTTC,CASSLTGTSGVYNEQFF
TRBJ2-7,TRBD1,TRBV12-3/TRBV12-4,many,TGTGCCAGCAGTTTTTGGGGACAGGGGGCGGAAGAGCAGTACTTC,CASSFWGQGAEEQYF
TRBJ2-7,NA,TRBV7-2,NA,TGTGCCAGCAGCTTGGGACCGGGCGTGCTGGGGAACTACGAGCAGTACTTC,CASSLGPGVLGNYEQYF
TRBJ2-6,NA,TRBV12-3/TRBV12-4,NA,TGTGCCAGCAGTTTCAGTGCCGGTTTAGGTCAGGCGATATCTGGGGCCAACGTCCTGACTTTC,CASSFSAGLGQAISGANVLTF
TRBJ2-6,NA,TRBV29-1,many,TGCAGCGTTGAAGACAGGGGTTCTGGGGCCAACGTCCTGACTTTC,CSVEDRGSGANVLTF
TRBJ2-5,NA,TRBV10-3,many,TGTGCCATCAGTGAGGGTGAGACCCAGTACTTC,CAISEGETQYF
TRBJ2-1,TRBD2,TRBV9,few,TGTGCCAGCAGCGTCAGCGGGAGCGGAAACAATGAGCAGTTCTTC,CASSVSGSGNNEQFF
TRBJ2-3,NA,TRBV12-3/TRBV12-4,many,TGTGCCAGCAGGGAGGCAGATACGCAGTATTTT,CASREADTQYF
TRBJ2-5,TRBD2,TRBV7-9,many,TGTGCCAGCAGCCGACTAGCGGAGACCCAGTACTTC,CASSRLAETQYF
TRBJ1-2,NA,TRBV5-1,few,TGCGCCAGCAGCCCACAGTCTAACTATGGCTACACCTTC,CASSPQSNYGYTF
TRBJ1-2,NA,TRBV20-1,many,TGCAGTGCTAGAGTTGGTACGGGGCGCGGCTACACCTTC,CSARVGTGRGYTF
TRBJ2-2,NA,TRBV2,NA,TGTGCCAGCAGTGATCCCCCGGCGGTTCCGAACACCGGGGAGCTGTTTTTT,CASSDPPAVPNTGELFF
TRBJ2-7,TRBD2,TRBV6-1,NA,TGTGCCAGCAGTATATGGACTAGCGGGGGTCCCTACGAGCAGTACTTC,CASSIWTSGGPYEQYF
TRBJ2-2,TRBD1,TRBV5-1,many,TGCGCCAGCAGCGGACAGGGCCAAGACACCGGGGAGCTGTTTTTT,CASSGQGQDTGELFF
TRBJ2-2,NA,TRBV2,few,TGTGCCAGCATAGAAATAACCGGGGAGCTGTTTTTT,CASIEITGELFF